This TCR beta chain was sequenced during a study of blood T cell repertoires in COVID-19. Study at large: T cells, B-cell-depleted T cells, or PBMCs supplied cDNA or gDNA.

Under the authors' procedure: Estimation of nucleated cell counts was performed using reference gene primer amplification. Profiling relied on immunoSEQ multiplex PCR, and the TCRdb table lists in-frame clones only, not all of them. V, J and clone size were drawn from that table, and D and trimming were deduced from the DNA. The sample has 200,000 to 300,000 clones; 86% are singletons. The germline gives CDR1 SQVTM, CDR2 ANQGSEA. The CDR3 runs to 11 residues. Trimming cost V 4 bases and J 6 bases, with 9 bases left between them. Material for sequencing was peripheral blood. This chain joins TRBV29-1 and TRBJ1-2; possible D gene TRBD1, 6 bases. The source of this sequence is a man aged 25 to 40 with active or convalescent COVID-19. The CDR3 sequence is CSVAGADGYTF. In DNA, the CDR3 is TGCAGCGTTGCAGGGGCCGATGGCTACACCTTC.